These T cell receptor beta chains were read from a single sample in a study of T cells after yellow fever vaccination. TCRdb independently ran MiXCR on the 5' RACE reads; one entry per CDR3 protein. Among 500,000 to 650,000 distinct CDR3 sequences, about 14% were seen once, and the ten largest hold over 11%. Sequencing was performed on PBMCs, taken on the day of the yellow fever booster vaccination. These receptors were obtained from a man between 25 and 39 years old who received the YFV17D yellow fever vaccine. CDR3s include the opening cysteine and the closing phenylalanine or tryptophan. The D gene is left open where the match is weak. Clone size appears in some rows only: once, few, many, or a class for an expanded clone.

clone_size d_call j_call v_call cdr3_aa cdr3_nt
NA NA TRBJ1-2 TRBV9 CASSGKDSYGYTF TGTGCCAGCAGCGGAAAAGACAGCTATGGCTACACCTTC
few NA TRBJ2-4 TRBV19 CASSIPGAGAKNIQYF TGTGCCAGTAGTATCCCAGGGGCTGGGGCCAAAAACATTCAGTACTTC
NA NA TRBJ2-1 TRBV9 CASSVGRSNEQFF TGTGCCAGCAGCGTTGGGCGGAGTAATGAGCAGTTCTTC
NA NA TRBJ2-2 TRBV7-6 CASSLVVGPGELFF TGTGCCAGCAGCTTAGTAGTCGGCCCCGGGGAGCTGTTTTTT
few NA TRBJ2-5 TRBV6-5 CASSYSDDSPTTQETQYF TGTGCCAGCAGTTACTCGGACGACAGCCCGACGACCCAAGAGACCCAGTACTTC
NA NA TRBJ2-5 TRBV20-1 CSARVGGGGQETQYF TGCAGTGCTAGAGTCGGAGGGGGAGGTCAAGAGACCCAGTACTTC
NA NA TRBJ1-6 TRBV12-3/TRBV12-4 CASSLQQGFNSPLHF TGTGCCAGCAGTTTACAACAGGGATTTAATTCACCCCTCCACTTT
NA NA TRBJ2-3 TRBV24-1 CATSDPYTDTQYF TGTGCCACCAGTGATCCCTACACAGATACGCAGTATTTT
few NA TRBJ1-2 TRBV29-1 CSVDERTPNYGYTF TGCAGCGTCGATGAACGAACACCTAACTATGGCTACACCTTC
few NA TRBJ2-1 TRBV12-3/TRBV12-4 CASRSLGSPPHEQFF TGTGCCAGCAGATCCTTAGGCTCTCCCCCCCATGAGCAGTTCTTC
many TRBD2 TRBJ2-7 TRBV20-1 CSARALIETGGFYEQYF TGCAGTGCTAGAGCCCTGATCGAGACGGGAGGATTCTACGAGCAGTACTTC
NA NA TRBJ2-2 TRBV12-3/TRBV12-4 CAISHTIGELFF TGTGCCATATCCCATACTATCGGGGAGCTGTTTTTT
few TRBD2 TRBJ2-2 TRBV6-2/TRBV6-3 CASSTGLVFLVF TGTGCCAGCAGTACGGGACTAGTTTTCCTGGTTTTT
many TRBD1 TRBJ1-4 TRBV6-1 CASGRQGTNEKLFF TGTGCCAGCGGAAGACAGGGCACTAATGAAAAACTGTTTTTT
NA NA TRBJ1-2 TRBV7-2 CASSLGIDSGLYGYTF TGTGCCAGCAGCTTAGGTATCGACAGCGGTCTCTATGGCTACACCTTC
few TRBD1 TRBJ2-1 TRBV7-3 CASSSNRGSYNEQFF TGTGCCAGCAGCTCAAACAGGGGCTCCTACAATGAGCAGTTCTTC
NA TRBD2 TRBJ2-1 TRBV5-1 CASAEPSGSDNEQFF TGCGCCAGCGCCGAGCCCAGCGGGAGTGACAATGAGCAGTTCTTC
few NA TRBJ2-7 TRBV4-3 CASSQEYGSGTYEQYF TGCGCCAGCAGCCAAGAATACGGGAGTGGAACCTACGAGCAGTACTTC
few NA TRBJ2-3 TRBV4-3 CASSQRKAVGGPDTQYF TGCGCCAGCAGCCAAAGGAAGGCCGTCGGAGGACCAGATACGCAGTATTTT
few NA TRBJ2-3 TRBV2 CASSGGGTTDTQYF TGTGCCAGCAGTGGAGGAGGGACCACAGATACGCAGTATTTT
NA TRBD2 TRBJ2-1 TRBV24-1 CATSRAGGSYNEQFF TGTGCCACTAGTAGAGCGGGAGGCTCCTACAATGAGCAGTTCTTC
NA TRBD2 TRBJ2-3 TRBV27 CASSLSGAGGPQYF TGTGCCAGCAGTTTATCGGGGGCGGGAGGGCCGCAGTATTTT
many NA TRBJ2-6 TRBV5-1 CASSPVQDRSGANVLTF TGCGCCAGCAGCCCGGTACAGGACCGGTCTGGGGCCAACGTCCTGACTTTC
NA NA TRBJ2-5 TRBV25-1 CASSELQSETQYF TGTGCCAGCAGTGAGCTCCAGTCCGAGACCCAGTACTTC
NA NA TRBJ2-5 TRBV20-1 CSAREKASQETQYF TGCAGTGCTAGAGAGAAGGCCTCCCAAGAGACCCAGTACTTC
few NA TRBJ1-1 TRBV4-3 CASSQGSGTYLNRAAFF TGCGCCAGCAGCCAAGGGTCCGGGACATACCTTAATAGGGCAGCTTTCTTT
NA NA TRBJ1-1 TRBV27 CASSSGTGRAFF TGTGCCAGCAGTTCGGGGACCGGGAGAGCTTTCTTT
NA NA TRBJ2-1 TRBV3-1 CASSPEGGPYNEQFF TGTGCCAGCAGCCCCGAGGGGGGTCCCTACAATGAGCAGTTCTTC
few TRBD1 TRBJ2-3 TRBV20-1 CSARDPKQGADTQYF TGCAGTGCTAGAGATCCCAAACAGGGGGCCGATACGCAGTATTTT
few TRBD2 TRBJ2-7 TRBV7-2 CASSFSGTSGGYEQYF TGTGCCAGCAGCTTTTCCGGGACTAGCGGGGGATACGAGCAGTACTTC
NA TRBD1 TRBJ1-5 TRBV7-2 CASSLGRGLGNQPQHF TGTGCCAGCAGCTTAGGTAGGGGGCTCGGCAATCAGCCCCAGCATTTT
few TRBD2 TRBJ2-7 TRBV12-3/TRBV12-4 CASSSGGLAAYEQYF TGTGCCAGCAGTTCCGGCGGACTAGCGGCCTACGAGCAGTACTTC
few NA TRBJ2-7 TRBV6-1 CASSEQQTYEQYF TGTGCCAGCAGTGAACAACAGACCTACGAGCAGTACTTC
NA NA TRBJ2-3 TRBV6-5 CASSSNPSGLPSGQYF TGTGCCAGCAGTTCCAACCCCTCGGGACTTCCGAGCGGGCAGTATTTT
NA NA TRBJ1-1 TRBV20-1 CSARHSRGTEAFF TGCAGTGCTAGGCACAGCCGAGGGACTGAAGCTTTCTTT
NA TRBD1 TRBJ1-2 TRBV5-4 CASSLGQGTVSGYTF TGTGCCAGCAGCTTGGGACAGGGGACTGTTAGTGGCTACACCTTC
NA NA TRBJ2-3 TRBV7-2 CASSLGSGYSTDTQYF TGTGCCAGCAGCTTGGGGAGTGGGTACAGCACAGATACGCAGTATTTT
NA NA TRBJ2-3 TRBV5-1 CTSSDGGTDTQYF TGCACCAGCAGCGACGGGGGCACAGATACGCAGTATTTT
NA NA TRBJ2-5 TRBV24-1 CATSARGETQYF TGTGCCACCAGTGCCAGGGGAGAGACCCAGTACTTC
few NA TRBJ1-1 TRBV23-1 CASRGTGWDTEAFF TGCGCCAGCAGAGGCACCGGGTGGGACACTGAAGCTTTCTTT
NA NA TRBJ2-5 TRBV29-1 CSVEDPPDLHF TGCAGCGTTGAAGATCCCCCCGATCTGCACTTC
many NA TRBJ2-1 TRBV7-2 CASSPRGSSHNEQFF TGTGCCAGCAGTCCCCGGGGGAGTTCCCACAATGAGCAGTTCTTC
NA NA TRBJ2-7 TRBV20-1 CSAADSGYSSYEQYF TGCAGTGCTGCAGATAGCGGTTATAGCTCCTACGAGCAGTACTTC
many NA TRBJ2-3 TRBV7-2 CASSSAGTSSTDTQYF TGTGCCAGCAGCTCTGCCGGGACTTCTAGCACAGATACGCAGTATTTT
NA TRBD2 TRBJ2-1 TRBV5-1 CASSLKRGGSSGQFF TGCGCCAGCAGCTTGAAGCGGGGGGGTTCAAGTGGGCAGTTCTTC
NA NA TRBJ2-1 TRBV20-1 CSASALEVSYNEQFF TGCAGTGCTTCGGCTCTAGAAGTCTCCTACAATGAGCAGTTCTTC
few NA TRBJ2-3 TRBV3-1 CASRSSDTQYF TGTGCCAGCCGAAGCTCGGATACGCAGTATTTT
NA TRBD1 TRBJ2-1 TRBV29-1 CSAMRTGGLEQFF TGCAGCGCTATGAGGACAGGGGGTCTCGAGCAGTTCTTC
NA TRBD2 TRBJ2-7 TRBV12-3/TRBV12-4 CASSLSTSGSYEQYF TGTGCCAGCAGTTTATCGACTAGCGGGAGTTACGAGCAGTACTTC
many TRBD2 TRBJ2-3 TRBV5-6 CASSSGLAGSTDTQYF TGTGCCAGCAGCTCGGGACTAGCGGGGAGCACAGATACGCAGTATTTT
few TRBD2 TRBJ2-3 TRBV3-1 CASSQVAGAEYF TGTGCCAGCAGCCAAGTAGCGGGAGCAGAGTATTTT
many NA TRBJ2-3 TRBV30 CAWSVLAADTQYF TGTGCCTGGAGTGTACTCGCCGCAGATACGCAGTATTTT
few TRBD2 TRBJ2-5 TRBV24-1 CAMGLAGAETQYF TGTGCCATGGGACTAGCGGGAGCGGAGACCCAGTACTTC
few TRBD1 TRBJ2-7 TRBV4-2 CASSPDRGGQGLPYYEQYF TGTGCCAGCAGCCCGGATCGGGGTGGACAGGGCCTTCCCTACTACGAGCAGTACTTC
NA NA TRBJ1-2 TRBV20-1 CSARVPETIYGYTF TGCAGTGCTAGAGTCCCCGAGACAATCTATGGCTACACCTTC